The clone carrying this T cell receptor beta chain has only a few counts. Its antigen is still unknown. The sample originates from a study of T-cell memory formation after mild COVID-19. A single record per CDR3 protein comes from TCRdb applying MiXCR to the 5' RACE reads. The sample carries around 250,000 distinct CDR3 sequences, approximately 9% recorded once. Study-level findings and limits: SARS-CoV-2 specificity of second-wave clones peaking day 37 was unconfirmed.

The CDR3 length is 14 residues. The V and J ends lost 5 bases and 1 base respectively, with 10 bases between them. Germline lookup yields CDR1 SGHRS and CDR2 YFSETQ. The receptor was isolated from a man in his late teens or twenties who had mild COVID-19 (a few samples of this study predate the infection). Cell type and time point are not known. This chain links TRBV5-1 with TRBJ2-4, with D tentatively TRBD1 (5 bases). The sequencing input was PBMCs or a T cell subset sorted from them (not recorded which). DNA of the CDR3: TGCGCCAGCAGTCGGGCAGGGGCCAAAAACATTCAGTACTTC. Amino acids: CASSRAGAKNIQYF.